Included here is one TCR beta chain sequence, with context. These data come from a study of blood T cell repertoires in COVID-19. Study overall: Researchers got acute and convalescent COVID-19 samples from the United States, Italy and Spain.

Participants spanned ages roughly 18 to 90 years and resided in roughly 22 US areas. Cohorts were determined from participant-reported clinical history. Profiling relied on immunoSEQ multiplex PCR, and the TCRdb table lists in-frame clones only, not all of them. The data contain roughly 200,000 clones, roughly 82% of them seen just once; the ten biggest clones take up 4% to 6.5%. The origin of this receptor is an older woman with acute COVID-19. The sample was PBMCs or T cells enriched from blood (not recorded which).

The CDR3 here is CASRLTGGSYEQYF. CDR3 DNA sequence: TGTGCCAGCAGGCTGACAGGGGGCTCCTACGAGCAGTACTTC. The V and J genes are TRBV6-5 and TRBJ2-7; 9 nucleotides line up with TRBD1. With V trimmed by 6 bases and J by 0 bases, 3 bases remained unmatched. CDR1 and CDR2 from the germline V gene are MNHEY and SVGAGI. This CDR3 is built from 14 residues.